Presented here are 17 T cell receptor beta chains from one specimen sequenced in a study of neurological immune-mediated disorders. TCRdb reprocessed the 5' RACE reads with MiXCR, giving one entry per CDR3 protein. The table includes 87,000 or so distinct CDR3 sequences, under 4.5% detected once. What was sequenced was PBMCs. These receptor sequences come from a woman aged 50 to 65 with multiple sclerosis.

J is TRBJ2-1 and V is TRBV20-1; 9 bases map to TRBD2. CDR3 length: 17 residues. With 0 bases clipped from V and 5 bases from J, the junction kept 11 bases outside the gene matches. Germline V gene lookup returns CDR1 DFQATT and CDR2 SNEGSKA (reference sequence). CDR3 nucleotide sequence: TGCAGTGCTAGAGATCCGGCTAGCGGGGTCCTGGACAATGAGCAGTTCTTC. Translation gives CSARDPASGVLDNEQFF.

This clonotype was recorded at least ten times. The CDR3 bases are TGTGCCAGCAGCGTAGAGGGATATGAGCAGTTCTTC. Encoded protein: CASSVEGYEQFF. The J gene is TRBJ2-1, the V gene TRBV9, with no clear D. The V end was cut by 0 bases, the J end by 8 bases, with 6 bases between. The CDR3 covers 12 residues. CDR1 SGDLS and CDR2 YYNGEE come from the germline V gene.

This clonotype occurred many times. The chain recombines TRBV5-6 with TRBJ1-5; weak D call: TRBD1 (6 bases). The CDR3 has 15 residues. Trimming shortened V by 0 bases and J by 5 bases, and 12 bases separated the two germline ends. Germline CDR1 is SGHDT and CDR2 is YYEEEE. CDR3 loop: CASSLEGGADQPQHF. The CDR3 coding sequence is TGTGCCAGCAGCTTGGAGGGGGGGGCCGATCAGCCCCAGCATTTT. The entire variable domain, with the rest obtained from reference TRBV5-6 and TRBJ1-5, is as follows: DAGVTQSPTHLIKTRGQQVTLRCSPKSGHDTVSWYQQALGQGPQFIFQYYEEEERQRGNFPDRFSGHQFPNYSSELNVNALLLGDSALYLCASSLEGGADQPQHFGDGTRLSIL.

The V call is TRBV20-1, the J call TRBJ2-7, with D possibly being TRBD1 (6 bases). V lost 5 bases to trimming and J lost 0 bases, with 14 bases between them. The CDR3 length is 14 residues. CDR1 and CDR2 (germline): DFQATT, SNEGSKA (reference sequence). CDR3 DNA sequence: TGCAGTGCTTCGTCCGACAGGTTCTCCTACGAGCAGTACTTC. Protein sequence: CSASSDRFSYEQYF.

This clonotype appeared many times. The chain is built from TRBV29-1 and TRBJ2-1; D is undetermined. The CDR3 consists of 11 residues. V dropped 8 bases and J dropped 4 bases, with 9 bases sitting between them. The germline gives CDR1 SQVTM, CDR2 ANQGSEA. CDR3 in DNA: TGCAGCACTCTGGGGTACAATGAGCAGTTCTTC. It is translated as CSTLGYNEQFF.

In this sample, this clonotype turned up many times. The rearrangement joins TRBV20-1 to TRBJ1-4; 7 nucleotides align to TRBD1. CDR3 size: 15 residues. V was pared by 4 bases and J by 8 bases, with 13 bases of the junction left unmatched. CDR1 is DFQATT, CDR2 SNEGSKA, per germline (reference sequence). CDR3 nucleotides: TGCAGTGCTAAGCCTAAAAACAGGGGCGGGGAAAAACTGTTTTTT. Its protein product is CSAKPKNRGGEKLFF.

The sample holds many counts of this clonotype. The V and J genes are TRBV12-3 or TRBV12-4 and TRBJ2-5, with D hard to call. This CDR3 spans 14 amino acids. Trimming shortened V by 6 bases and J by 4 bases, and 15 bases separated the two germline ends. CDR3 DNA sequence: TGTGCCAGCAGCACCGGGCCCTTCTCAGAGACCCAGTACTTC. Translated, it gives CASSTGPFSETQYF.

This clonotype was detected ten times or more. The rearrangement uses TRBV2 and TRBJ2-7; either TRBD1 or TRBD2 may fit D (5 bases each). Deletions cut 7 bases from V and 4 bases from J, with 14 bases between. This CDR3 is built from 13 residues. CDR1 SNHLY and CDR2 FYNNEI come from the germline V gene. The CDR3: CASTKGPAYEQYF. The CDR3 DNA sequence: TGTGCCAGCACCAAGGGACCGGCGTACGAGCAGTACTTC.

This clonotype was detected ten times or more. This sequence joins TRBV7-2 and TRBJ1-3; 7 bases match TRBD1. The V gene end was trimmed by 6 bases and the J gene end by 2 bases; junction bases not matched to a gene: 4. This CDR3 comprises 14 residues. Germline lookup yields CDR1 SGHTA and CDR2 FQGNSA. CDR3 protein: CASSRQGPGNTIYF. DNA of the CDR3: TGTGCCAGCAGTCGACAGGGCCCTGGAAACACCATATATTTT.

Notes on this clonotype: Germline is not matched at one junction end, which may reflect a read error. The chain is built from TRBV25-1 and TRBJ2-5; possible D gene TRBD2, 5 bases. Germline values: CDR1 MGHDK, CDR2 SYGVNS. The CDR3 runs 15 residues. The CDR3, as DNA: TGTGCCAGCAGTCTCCGAGGAGGATGGCTCGAGAACCAGTACTTC. Protein product: CASSLRGGWLENQYF.

This clonotype was picked up many times. CDR3 residues: CASSRRTSGGSDTQYF. In nucleotides, the CDR3 is TGTGCCAGCAGCCGCCGCACTAGCGGGGGTTCAGATACGCAGTATTTT. The genes are TRBV7-2 and TRBJ2-3; 11 bases line up with TRBD2. Per the germline V gene, CDR1 is SGHTA and CDR2 is FQGNSA. V lost 5 bases to trimming and J lost 4 bases; unmatched junction nucleotides: 8. This CDR3 is built from 16 residues.

At least ten counts were recorded for this clonotype. The rearrangement links TRBV20-1 to TRBJ2-1; D remains unclear. Trimming removed 3 bases from V and 5 bases from J, with 8 bases in between. Per germline, CDR1 DFQATT and CDR2 SNEGSKA (reference sequence). The CDR3 runs to 12 residues. CDR3 sequence reads: CSARVPHNEQFF. The CDR3 nucleotides are TGCAGTGCTAGGGTCCCCCACAATGAGCAGTTCTTC.

This clonotype was counted at least ten times. The chain carries TRBV4-3 and TRBJ1-1; D gene ambiguous. The germline V gene encodes CDR1 LGHNA and CDR2 YSLEER. This CDR3 has 16 residues. V lost 0 bases, J lost 2 bases, and 13 bases lay in between. CDR3 DNA sequence: TGCGCCAGCAGCCAAGATGACACCGGATCAAACACTGAAGCTTTCTTT. Protein: CASSQDDTGSNTEAFF.

In the case of this clonotype: Being one base from a much bigger clone, this may be a read error. The J gene is TRBJ1-1, the V gene TRBV6-5; D is uncertain. The CDR3 runs 14 residues. In germline, CDR1 is MNHEY, CDR2 SVGAGI. The CDR3 sequence: CASRRDRWALEDFF. CDR3 in DNA: TGTGCCAGCCGTCGGGATCGTTGGGCCCTTGAAGATTTCTTT.

This clonotype was counted at least ten times. This rearrangement joins TRBV7-6 to TRBJ2-7; D is undetermined. The CDR3 has 11 amino acids. The germline V and J ends were trimmed by 5 bases and 2 bases, with 4 bases remaining between them. Germline assignment: CDR1 SGHVS and CDR2 FNYEAQ. The CDR3 sequence: CASSPAYEQYF. The DNA for the CDR3 is TGTGCCAGCAGCCCCGCCTACGAGCAGTACTTC.

This clonotype was counted many times. The rearrangement joins TRBV5-1 to TRBJ2-7; no firm D call. V lost 4 bases to trimming and J lost 3 bases, with 8 bases between them. The CDR3 spans 12 residues. Germline V CDR1 and CDR2: SGHRS, YFSETQ. The CDR3: CASSDQGYEQYF. CDR3 nucleotide sequence: TGCGCCAGCAGCGATCAAGGCTACGAGCAGTACTTC.

This clonotype appeared many times. V is TRBV20-1 and J is TRBJ1-2, with TRBD1 as a possible D gene (6 bases). Germline assignment: CDR1 DFQATT and CDR2 SNEGSKA (reference sequence). The CDR3 sequence is 12 residues long. The ends were cut back, 5 bases at V and 4 bases at J, with 11 bases in the middle. The DNA of the CDR3 is TGCAGTGCTGGCGAGGGGGTCTATGGCTACACCTTC. Translated: CSAGEGVYGYTF.